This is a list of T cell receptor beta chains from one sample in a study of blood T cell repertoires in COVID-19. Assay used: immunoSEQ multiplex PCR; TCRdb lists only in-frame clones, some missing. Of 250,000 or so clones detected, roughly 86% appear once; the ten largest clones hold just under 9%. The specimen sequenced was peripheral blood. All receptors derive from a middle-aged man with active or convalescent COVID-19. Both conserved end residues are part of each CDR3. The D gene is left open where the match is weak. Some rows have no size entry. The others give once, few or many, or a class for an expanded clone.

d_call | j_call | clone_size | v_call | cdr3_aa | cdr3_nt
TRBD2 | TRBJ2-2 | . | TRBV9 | CASSSPRRGTSKTIGELFF | TGTGCCAGCAGCTCACCCAGGCGGGGGACTAGCAAGACAATCGGGGAGCTGTTTTTT
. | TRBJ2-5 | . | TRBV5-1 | CATRGYVEETQYF | TGCGCCACCCGGGGGTATGTGGAAGAGACCCAGTACTTC
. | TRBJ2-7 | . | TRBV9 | CASSVEGESEQYF | TGTGCCAGCAGCGTAGAGGGAGAGAGCGAGCAGTACTTC
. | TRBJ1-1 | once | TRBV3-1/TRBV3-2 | CASSQSRGTEAFF | TGTGCCAGCAGCCAATCTCGGGGCACTGAAGCTTTCTTT
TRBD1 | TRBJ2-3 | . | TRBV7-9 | CASSLLGVGQATDTQYF | TGTGCCAGCAGCTTATTGGGGGTGGGACAGGCGACAGATACGCAGTATTTT
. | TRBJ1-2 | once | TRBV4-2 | CASSQEGEGYGYTF | TGTGCCAGCAGCCAAGAAGGGGAGGGCTATGGCTACACCTTC
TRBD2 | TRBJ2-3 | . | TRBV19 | CASRGLATDTQYF | TGTGCCAGTAGGGGACTAGCCACAGATACGCAGTATTTT
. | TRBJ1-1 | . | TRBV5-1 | CASSLSQENTEAFF | TGCGCCAGCAGCTTGTCTCAGGAGAACACTGAAGCTTTCTTT
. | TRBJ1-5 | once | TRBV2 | CASSLDSLNQPQHF | TGTGCCAGCAGTCTGGACAGTCTGAATCAGCCCCAGCATTTT
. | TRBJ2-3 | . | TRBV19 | CASSIERGRGRTTDTQYF | TGTGCCAGTAGTATAGAGCGAGGCAGGGGACGAACAACAGATACGCAGTATTTT
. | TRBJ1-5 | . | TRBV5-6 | CASSQAGAVGGNQPQHF | TGTGCCAGCAGCCAAGCAGGGGCGGTTGGCGGCAATCAGCCCCAGCATTTT
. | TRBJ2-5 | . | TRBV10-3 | CAISESEGSPSETQYF | TGTGCCATCAGTGAGTCCGAGGGAAGCCCCTCAGAGACCCAGTACTTC
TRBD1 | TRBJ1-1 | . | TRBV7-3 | CASSFGDRGRGTEAFF | TGTGCCAGCAGCTTCGGGGACAGGGGGCGCGGCACTGAAGCTTTCTTT
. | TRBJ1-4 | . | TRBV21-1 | CASSKGGTNEKLFF | TGTGCCAGCAGCAAAGGGGGCACTAATGAAAAACTGTTTTTT
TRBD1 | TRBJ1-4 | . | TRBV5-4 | CASSSGTGDEKLFF | TGTGCCAGCAGCTCCGGGACAGGGGACGAAAAACTGTTTTTT
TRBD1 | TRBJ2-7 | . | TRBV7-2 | CASSLERTGWDEQYF | TGTGCCAGCAGCTTAGAAAGGACAGGGTGGGACGAGCAGTACTTC
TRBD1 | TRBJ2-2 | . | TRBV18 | CASQNGRWTGINTGELFF | TGTGCCAGCCAAAATGGTCGTTGGACAGGCATCAACACCGGGGAGCTGTTTTTT
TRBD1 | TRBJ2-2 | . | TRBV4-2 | CASSAGTGGTGELFF | TGTGCCAGCAGCGCCGGGACAGGGGGGACCGGGGAGCTGTTTTTT
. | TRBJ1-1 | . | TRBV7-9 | CASSLGGIMNTEAFF | TGTGCCAGCAGCTTGGGAGGGATCATGAACACTGAAGCTTTCTTT
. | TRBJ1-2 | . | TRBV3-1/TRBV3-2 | CASSQGQGNGYTF | TGTGCCAGCAGCCAAGGGCAGGGGAACGGCTACACCTTC
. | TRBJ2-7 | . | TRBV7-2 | CASSLRPGGSYEQYF | TGTGCCAGCAGCTTACGTCCCGGTGGTTCCTACGAGCAGTACTTC
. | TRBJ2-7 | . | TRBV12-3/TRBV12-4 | CASSLSTYEQYF | TGTGCCAGCAGTTTGTCTACTTACGAGCAGTACTTC
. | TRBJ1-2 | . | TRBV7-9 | CASSLAGEGYGYTF | TGTGCCAGCAGCTTAGCGGGGGAGGGCTATGGCTACACCTTC
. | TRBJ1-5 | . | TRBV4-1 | CASSQDSTQPQHF | TGCGCCAGCAGCCAAGATAGCACCCAGCCCCAGCATTTT
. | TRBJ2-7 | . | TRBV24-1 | CATSDSLFYEQYF | TGTGCCACCAGTGATTCCCTCTTCTACGAGCAGTACTTC
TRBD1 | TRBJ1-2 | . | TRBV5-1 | CASSLDRASGYTF | TGCGCCAGCAGCCTCGACAGGGCTAGTGGCTACACCTTC
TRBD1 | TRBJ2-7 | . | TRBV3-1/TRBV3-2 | CASSPRDRDGEQYF | TGTGCCAGCAGCCCCCGGGACAGGGACGGGGAGCAGTACTTC
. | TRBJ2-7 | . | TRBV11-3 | CASSFGSAYEQYF | TGTGCCAGCAGCTTCGGGTCGGCGTACGAGCAGTACTTC
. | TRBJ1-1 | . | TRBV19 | CASSIQGAVEAFF | TGTGCCAGTAGTATCCAAGGGGCCGTTGAAGCTTTCTTT
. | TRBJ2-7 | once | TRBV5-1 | CASSLTDGRVDEQYF | TGCGCCAGCAGCTTGACCGATGGCAGGGTCGACGAGCAGTACTTC
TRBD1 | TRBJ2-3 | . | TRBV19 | CASSIWGQGRGTDTQYF | TGTGCCAGTAGTATTTGGGGACAGGGGAGGGGCACAGATACGCAGTATTTT
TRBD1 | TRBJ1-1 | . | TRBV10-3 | CAIRPQGASTEAFF | TGTGCCATCAGGCCACAGGGGGCGAGCACTGAAGCTTTCTTT
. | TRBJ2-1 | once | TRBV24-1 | CATSFRENNEQFF | TGTGCCACCAGTTTTAGGGAGAACAATGAGCAGTTCTTC
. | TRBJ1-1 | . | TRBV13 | CASSFRGGEAFF | TGTGCCAGCAGCTTCCGCGGGGGTGAAGCTTTCTTT
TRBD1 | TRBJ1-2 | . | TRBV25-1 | CASSAGQVYGYTF | TGTGCCAGCAGTGCCGGACAGGTCTATGGCTACACCTTC
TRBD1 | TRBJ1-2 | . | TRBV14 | CASSQVQGVVYGYTF | TGTGCCAGCAGCCAAGTACAGGGGGTGGTCTATGGCTACACCTTC
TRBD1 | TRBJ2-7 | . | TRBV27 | CASSSPRTGDYEQYF | TGTGCCAGCAGTTCCCCCCGGACAGGGGACTACGAGCAGTACTTC
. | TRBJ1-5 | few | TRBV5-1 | CASSFRGNQPQHF | TGCGCCAGCAGCTTTAGGGGGAATCAGCCCCAGCATTTT
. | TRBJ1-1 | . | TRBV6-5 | CASTPPGGGGEAFF | TGTGCCAGCACCCCGCCGGGGGGAGGGGGTGAAGCTTTCTTT